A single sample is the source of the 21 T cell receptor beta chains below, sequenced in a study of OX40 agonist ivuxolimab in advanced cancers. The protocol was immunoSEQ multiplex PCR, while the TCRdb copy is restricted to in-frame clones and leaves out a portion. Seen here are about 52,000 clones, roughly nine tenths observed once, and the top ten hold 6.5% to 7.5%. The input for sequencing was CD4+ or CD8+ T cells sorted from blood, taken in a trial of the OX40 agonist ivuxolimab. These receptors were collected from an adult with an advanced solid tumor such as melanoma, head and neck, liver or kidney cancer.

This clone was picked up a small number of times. CDR3 in DNA: TGTGCCAGCAGCCAAGAAGGTGTAGAGAACTATGGCTACACCTTC. Amino acids: CASSQEGVENYGYTF. The J gene is TRBJ1-2, the V gene TRBV14; D is unclear. V lost 0 bases to trimming and J lost 2 bases, with 10 bases between them. The CDR3 spans 15 residues. Germline CDR1 is SGHDN and CDR2 is FVKESK.

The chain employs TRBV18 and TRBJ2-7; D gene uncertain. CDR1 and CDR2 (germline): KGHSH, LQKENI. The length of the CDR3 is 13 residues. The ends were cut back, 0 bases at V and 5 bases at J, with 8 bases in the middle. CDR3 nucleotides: TGTGCCAGCTCACCACCCCCTCCCCACGAGCAGTACTTC. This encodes CASSPPPPHEQYF.

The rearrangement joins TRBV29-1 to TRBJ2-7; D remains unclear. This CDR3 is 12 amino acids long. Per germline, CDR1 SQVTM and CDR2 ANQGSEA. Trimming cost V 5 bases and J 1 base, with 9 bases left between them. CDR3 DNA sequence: TGCAGCGTTCTAGGGCAGTCCTACGAGCAGTACTTC. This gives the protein CSVLGQSYEQYF.

The CDR3 region has the DNA TGTGCCAGCAGCTTATCTAGCGCCACAGATACGCAGTATTTT. It codes for CASSLSSATDTQYF. The chain is built from TRBV5-5 and TRBJ2-3; a possible D gene is TRBD2 (6 bases). There are 14 residues in the CDR3. The V and J ends lost 2 bases and 2 bases respectively, with 9 bases between them. The germline CDR1 and CDR2 sequences are SGHKS and YYEKEE (reference sequence).

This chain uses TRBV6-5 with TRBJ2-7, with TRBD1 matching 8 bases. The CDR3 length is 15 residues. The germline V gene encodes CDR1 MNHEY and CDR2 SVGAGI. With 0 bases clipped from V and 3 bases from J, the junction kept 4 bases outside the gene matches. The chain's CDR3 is CASSYSVQGDYEQYF. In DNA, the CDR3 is TGTGCCAGCAGTTACTCCGTACAGGGGGACTACGAGCAGTACTTC.

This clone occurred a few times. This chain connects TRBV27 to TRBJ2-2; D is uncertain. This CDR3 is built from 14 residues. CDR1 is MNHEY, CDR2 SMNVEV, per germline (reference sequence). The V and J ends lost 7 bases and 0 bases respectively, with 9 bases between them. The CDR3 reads CASTGPSNTGELFF. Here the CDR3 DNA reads TGTGCCAGCACCGGGCCCTCGAACACCGGGGAGCTGTTTTTT.

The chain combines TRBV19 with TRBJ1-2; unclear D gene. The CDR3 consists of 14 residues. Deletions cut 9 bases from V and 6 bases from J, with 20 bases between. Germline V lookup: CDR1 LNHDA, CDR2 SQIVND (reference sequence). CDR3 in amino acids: CASGKDARTDGYTF. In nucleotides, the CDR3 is TGTGCCAGCGGTAAGGACGCCAGGACGGATGGCTACACCTTC.

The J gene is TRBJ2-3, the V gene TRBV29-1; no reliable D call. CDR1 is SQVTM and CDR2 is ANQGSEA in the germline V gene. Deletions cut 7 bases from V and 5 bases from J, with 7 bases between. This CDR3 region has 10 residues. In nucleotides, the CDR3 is TGCAGCGCTGTTCAAGATACGCAGTATTTT. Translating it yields CSAVQDTQYF.

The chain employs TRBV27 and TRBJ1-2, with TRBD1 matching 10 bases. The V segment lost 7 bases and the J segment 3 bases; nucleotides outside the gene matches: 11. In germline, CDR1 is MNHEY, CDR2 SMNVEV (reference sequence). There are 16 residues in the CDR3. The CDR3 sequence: CASTPGQGIRYYGYTF. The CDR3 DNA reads TGTGCCAGCACCCCGGGACAGGGGATTCGTTACTATGGCTACACCTTC.

The CDR3 sequence: CASSIEGFGGSPLHF. CDR3 nucleotides: TGTGCCAGTAGTATAGAAGGGTTTGGAGGTTCACCCCTCCACTTT. The chain recombines TRBV19 with TRBJ1-6; D gene uncertain. The CDR3 covers 15 residues. From germline, CDR1 is LNHDA and CDR2 SQIVND (reference sequence). The V end was cut by 0 bases, the J end by 9 bases, with 12 bases between.

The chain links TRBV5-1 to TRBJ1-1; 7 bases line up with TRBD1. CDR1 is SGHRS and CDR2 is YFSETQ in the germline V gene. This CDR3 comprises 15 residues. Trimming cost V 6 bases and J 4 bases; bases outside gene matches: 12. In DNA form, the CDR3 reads TGCGCCAGCACCCGACAGGGTTCCTTGGGCACTGAAGCTTTCTTT. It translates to CASTRQGSLGTEAFF.

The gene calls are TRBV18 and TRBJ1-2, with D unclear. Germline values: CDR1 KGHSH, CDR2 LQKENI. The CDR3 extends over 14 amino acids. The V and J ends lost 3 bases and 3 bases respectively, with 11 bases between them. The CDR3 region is CASSPVTADYGYTF. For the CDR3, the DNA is TGTGCCAGCTCACCGGTGACGGCTGACTATGGCTACACCTTC.

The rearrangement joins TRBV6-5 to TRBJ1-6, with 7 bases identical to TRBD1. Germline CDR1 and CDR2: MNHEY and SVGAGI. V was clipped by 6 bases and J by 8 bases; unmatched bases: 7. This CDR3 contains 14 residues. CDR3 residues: CASRKDRTDSPLHF. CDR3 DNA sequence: TGTGCCAGCAGAAAGGACAGGACCGATTCACCCCTCCACTTT.

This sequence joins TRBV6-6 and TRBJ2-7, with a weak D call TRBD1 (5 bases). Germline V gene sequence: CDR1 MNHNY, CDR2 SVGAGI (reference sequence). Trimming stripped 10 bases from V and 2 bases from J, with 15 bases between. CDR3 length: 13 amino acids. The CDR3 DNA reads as TGTGCCACAAGTCAGGACAAAACCTACGAGCAGTACTTC. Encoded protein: CATSQDKTYEQYF.

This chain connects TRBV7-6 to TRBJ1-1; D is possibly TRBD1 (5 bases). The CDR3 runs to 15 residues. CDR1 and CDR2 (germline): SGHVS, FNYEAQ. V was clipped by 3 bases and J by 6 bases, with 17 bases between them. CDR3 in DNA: TGTGCCAGCAGCTTCAGGGCAGCCCGTTGGTCTGAAGCTTTCTTT. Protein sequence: CASSFRAARWSEAFF.

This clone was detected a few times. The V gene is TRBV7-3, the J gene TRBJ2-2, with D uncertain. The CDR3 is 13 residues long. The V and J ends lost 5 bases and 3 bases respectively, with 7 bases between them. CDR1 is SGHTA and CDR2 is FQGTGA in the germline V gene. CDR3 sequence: CASSTGYTGELFF. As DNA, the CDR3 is TGTGCCAGCAGCACTGGGTACACCGGGGAGCTGTTTTTT.

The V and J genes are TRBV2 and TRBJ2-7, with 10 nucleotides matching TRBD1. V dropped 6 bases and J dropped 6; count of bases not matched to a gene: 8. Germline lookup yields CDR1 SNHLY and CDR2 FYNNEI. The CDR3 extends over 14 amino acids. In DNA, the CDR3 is TGTGCCAGCAGATCCGGGACAGGGGTAGCCGAGCAGTACTTC. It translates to CASRSGTGVAEQYF.

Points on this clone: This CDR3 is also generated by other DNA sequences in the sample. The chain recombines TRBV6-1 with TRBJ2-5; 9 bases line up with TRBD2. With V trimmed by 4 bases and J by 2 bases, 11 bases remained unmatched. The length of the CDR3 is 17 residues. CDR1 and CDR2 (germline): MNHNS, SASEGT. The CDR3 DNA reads TGTGCCAGCAGTGGGGTGGGTAGCGGGGGCTCACAAGAGACCCAGTACTTC. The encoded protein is CASSGVGSGGSQETQYF.

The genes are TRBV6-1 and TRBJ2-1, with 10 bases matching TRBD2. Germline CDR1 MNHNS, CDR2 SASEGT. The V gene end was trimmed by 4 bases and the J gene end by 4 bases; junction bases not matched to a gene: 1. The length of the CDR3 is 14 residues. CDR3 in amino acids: CASSGAGGYNEQFF. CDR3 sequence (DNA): TGTGCCAGCAGTGGAGCGGGGGGGTACAATGAGCAGTTCTTC.

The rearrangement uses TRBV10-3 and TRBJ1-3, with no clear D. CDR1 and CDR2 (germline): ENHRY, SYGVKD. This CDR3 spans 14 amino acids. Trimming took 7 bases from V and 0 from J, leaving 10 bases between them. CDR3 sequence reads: CAIKVANSGNTIYF. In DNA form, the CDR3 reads TGTGCCATCAAAGTAGCCAACTCTGGAAACACCATATATTTT.

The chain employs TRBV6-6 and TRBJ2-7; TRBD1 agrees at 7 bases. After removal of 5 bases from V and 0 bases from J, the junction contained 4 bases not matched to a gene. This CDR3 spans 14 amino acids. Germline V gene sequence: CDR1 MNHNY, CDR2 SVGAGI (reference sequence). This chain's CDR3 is CASSPTGPSYEQYF. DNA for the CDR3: TGTGCCAGCAGTCCGACAGGGCCCTCCTACGAGCAGTACTTC.